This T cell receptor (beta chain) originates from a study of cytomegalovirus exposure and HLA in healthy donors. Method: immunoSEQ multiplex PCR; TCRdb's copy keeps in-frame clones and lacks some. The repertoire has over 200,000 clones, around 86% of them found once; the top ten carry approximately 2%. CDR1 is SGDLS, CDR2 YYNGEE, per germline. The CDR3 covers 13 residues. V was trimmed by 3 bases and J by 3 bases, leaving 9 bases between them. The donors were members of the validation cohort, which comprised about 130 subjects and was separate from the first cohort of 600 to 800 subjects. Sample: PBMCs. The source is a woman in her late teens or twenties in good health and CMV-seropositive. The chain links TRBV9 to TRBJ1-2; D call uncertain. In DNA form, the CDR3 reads TGTGCCAGCAGCGCCTCAACGGACTATGGCTACACCTTC. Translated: CASSASTDYGYTF.